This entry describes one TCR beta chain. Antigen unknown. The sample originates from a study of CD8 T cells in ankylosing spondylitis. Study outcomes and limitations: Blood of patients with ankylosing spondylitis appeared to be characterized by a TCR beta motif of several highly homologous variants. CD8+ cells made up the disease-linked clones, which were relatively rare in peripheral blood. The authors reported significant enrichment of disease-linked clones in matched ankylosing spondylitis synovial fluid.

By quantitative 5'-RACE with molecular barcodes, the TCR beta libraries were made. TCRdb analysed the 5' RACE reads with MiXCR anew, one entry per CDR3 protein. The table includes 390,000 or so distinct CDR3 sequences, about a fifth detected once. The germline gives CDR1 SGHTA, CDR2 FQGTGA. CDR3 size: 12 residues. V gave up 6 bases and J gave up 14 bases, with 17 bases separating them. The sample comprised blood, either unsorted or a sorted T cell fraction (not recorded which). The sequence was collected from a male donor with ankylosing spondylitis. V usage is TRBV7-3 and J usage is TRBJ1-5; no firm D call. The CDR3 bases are TGTGCCAGCAGTGGGGTTTCAAGCGGGGAGCATTTT. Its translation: CASSGVSSGEHF.